Listed below are T cell receptor beta chains from one sample, sequenced in a study of cytomegalovirus exposure and HLA in healthy donors. This table comes from immunoSEQ multiplex PCR, and its TCRdb copy is limited to in-frame clones, with some not included. Among fewer than 70,000 clones listed, about four fifths were seen once. The sample was PBMCs. Receptor source: a woman aged 40 to 55 in good health and CMV-seronegative. Each CDR3 is given without its conserved first and last residue. The order of the fields is V gene, D gene, J gene, clone size, CDR3 length, CDR3 protein. The D gene is left open where the match is weak. Clone sizes are given selectively: once, few, many, or a class where the clone is expanded.

>TRBV7-9|TRBD2|TRBJ2-5|-|17
ASSRFRSSGRANGETQY
>TRBV7-7|-|TRBJ2-7|-|11
ASSPGLSYEQY
>TRBV7-9|TRBD2|TRBJ2-5|-|14
ASSPGLAGGEETQY
>TRBV2|-|TRBJ1-5|once|10
ASSGGIQPQH
>TRBV7-9|-|TRBJ2-5|-|13
ASSLGDRIQETQY
>TRBV5-6|TRBD2|TRBJ2-1|-|13
ASSLFSGRIDEQF
>TRBV7-8|-|TRBJ1-5|-|12
ASSLEQANQPQH
>TRBV6-1|-|TRBJ2-5|-|11
ASSPSQQETQY
>TRBV27|TRBD1|TRBJ1-2|-|14
ASSPNSGTGPYGYT
>TRBV9|-|TRBJ2-5|-|11
ASSVTAQETQY
>TRBV27|TRBD2|TRBJ2-3|-|14
ASSFRVAGARNTQY
>TRBV6-4|-|TRBJ1-3|few|12
ASSPSVSGNTIY
>TRBV29-1|-|TRBJ1-1|few|11
SVSLRLNTEAF
>TRBV30|TRBD1|TRBJ1-2|-|12
AWSVHRGPYGYT
>TRBV5-1|TRBD1|TRBJ2-7|-|12
ASRQGDYSYEQY
>TRBV7-8|-|TRBJ1-1|-|12
ASSPGHANTEAF
>TRBV19|-|TRBJ2-7|few|14
ASRSFQGRSSYEQY
>TRBV5-1|-|TRBJ1-1|-|11
ASSFTVNTEAF
>TRBV4-3|-|TRBJ2-1|-|15
ASSQDRSGYNYNEQF
>TRBV7-2|TRBD2|TRBJ2-1|few|16
ASSLEGTSGRFFNEQF
>TRBV28|-|TRBJ2-1|-|12
ASKLLQGGNEQF
>TRBV19|TRBD2|TRBJ2-3|-|13
ASSIGTAGADTQY
>TRBV5-1|TRBD1|TRBJ2-7|-|12
ASSSGTVNYEQY
>TRBV7-9|TRBD1|TRBJ2-5|once|17
ASSRVRQGRTVEEETQY
>TRBV19|TRBD1|TRBJ1-2|-|14
ASKVPGQGLSGGYT
>TRBV2|TRBD2|TRBJ2-7|once|15
ASSPLGLAGESGEQY
>TRBV4-2|-|TRBJ1-5|-|15
ASSQERQYYSNQPQH
>TRBV7-2|TRBD2|TRBJ2-7|-|14
ASSLGPAGTPYEQY
>TRBV11-2|TRBD1|TRBJ1-1|-|11
ASTHQGDTEAF
>TRBV19|TRBD1|TRBJ2-1|-|16
ASSLKDRGYVSYNEQF
>TRBV9|TRBD2|TRBJ2-7|-|12
ASSVAAGDYEQY
>TRBV9|TRBD1|TRBJ2-3|once|13
ASSPSGQVPDTQY
>TRBV5-6|TRBD2|TRBJ2-7|-|14
ASSTKLAGDRYEQY
>TRBV5-6|-|TRBJ2-7|-|12
ASNPPGQAYEQY
>TRBV11-3|TRBD1|TRBJ2-6|-|15
ASSPGTGGSGANVLT
>TRBV28|-|TRBJ1-2|few|10
ASSLPSQGYT
>TRBV4-1|TRBD1|TRBJ1-3|-|14
ASSPGQGAMVNTIY
>TRBV25-1|TRBD2|TRBJ2-3|-|14
ASSGATSGEWDTQY
>TRBV27|TRBD2|TRBJ2-1|-|15
ASRTRVPSGSRNEQF
>TRBV7-2|-|TRBJ2-2|-|11
ASSPLSYGELF